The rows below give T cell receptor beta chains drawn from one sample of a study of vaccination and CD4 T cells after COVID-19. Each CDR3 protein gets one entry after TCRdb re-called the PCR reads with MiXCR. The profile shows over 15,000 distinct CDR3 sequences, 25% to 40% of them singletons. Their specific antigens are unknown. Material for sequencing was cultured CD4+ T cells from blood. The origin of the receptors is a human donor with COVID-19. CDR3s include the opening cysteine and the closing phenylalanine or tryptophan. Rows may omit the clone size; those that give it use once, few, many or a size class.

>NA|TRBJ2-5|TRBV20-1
CSASREQETQYF
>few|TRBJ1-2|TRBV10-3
CAISVGNLPNYGYTF
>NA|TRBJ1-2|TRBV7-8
CASSLAGGTYGYTF
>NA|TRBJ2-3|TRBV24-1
CATSDTGTGKGADTQYF
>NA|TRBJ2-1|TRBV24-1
CATSDFSGYNEQFF
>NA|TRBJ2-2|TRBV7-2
CASSRSPRDPGELFF
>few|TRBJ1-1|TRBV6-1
CASTKGGQGRTEAFF
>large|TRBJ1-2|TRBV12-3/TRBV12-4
CASSFVGGVYGYTF
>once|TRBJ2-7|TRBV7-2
CASSLVGSSGGREQYF
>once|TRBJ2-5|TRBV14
CASSQPGSGETQYF
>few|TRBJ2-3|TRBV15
CATSRGTKTSTDTQYF
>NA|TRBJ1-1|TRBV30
CAWSPDGTEAFF
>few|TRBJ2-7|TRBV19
CASRGGQGSYEQYF
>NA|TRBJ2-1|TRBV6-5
CASSYRDIGIKGQFF
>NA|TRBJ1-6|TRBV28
CASSPGQGGAYNSPLHF
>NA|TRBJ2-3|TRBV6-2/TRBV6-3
CASSYYADTQYF
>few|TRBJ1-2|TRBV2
CASSVGDNGGYTF
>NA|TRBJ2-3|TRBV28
CASSPSGGGTDTQYF
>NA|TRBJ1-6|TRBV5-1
CASSSGQILEGSPLHF
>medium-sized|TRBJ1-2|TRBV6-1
CASTPGSNYGYTF
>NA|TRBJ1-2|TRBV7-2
CASSDTYGYTF
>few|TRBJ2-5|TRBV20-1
CSATAGTPGTQYF
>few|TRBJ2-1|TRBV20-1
CSASVAWGYNEQFF
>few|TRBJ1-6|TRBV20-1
CSASHQGPGQEGLPLHF
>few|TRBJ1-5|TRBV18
CASSSDRNNQPQHF
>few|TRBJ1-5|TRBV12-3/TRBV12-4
CASSPSGNAQPQHF
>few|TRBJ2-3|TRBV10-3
CAISNPTATDTQYF
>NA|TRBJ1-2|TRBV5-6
CASSRQRANYGYTF
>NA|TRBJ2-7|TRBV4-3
CASSQDAGREQYF
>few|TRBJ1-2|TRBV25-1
CASSAGFNGYTF
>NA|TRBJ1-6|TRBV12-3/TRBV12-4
CASSSPIAPLHF
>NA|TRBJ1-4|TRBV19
CASSIHSPEKLFF
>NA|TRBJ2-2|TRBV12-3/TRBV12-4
CASSSSGTGGPGELFF
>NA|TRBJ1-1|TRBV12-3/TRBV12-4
CASTLQGGDTEAFF
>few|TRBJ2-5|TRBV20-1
CSAQSGRQETQYF
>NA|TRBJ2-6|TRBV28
CASRRDSASSGANVLTF
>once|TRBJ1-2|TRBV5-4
CASSLGTGGTTTYGYTF
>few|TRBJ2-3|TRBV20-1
CSANPPGGPDTQYF
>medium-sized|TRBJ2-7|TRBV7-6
CASSSNPGQGAREQYF